This is a list of T cell receptor beta chains from one sample in a study of T cell responses to AZD1222 COVID-19 vaccine. The protocol was immunoSEQ multiplex PCR, while the TCRdb copy is restricted to in-frame clones and leaves out a portion. The profile covers around 150,000 clones, with under 95% appearing a single time and 1% to 1.5% taken by the ten largest. This specimen was peripheral blood, taken 28 days after the second AZD1222 dose. These receptors were taken from an adult who received the AZD1222 COVID-19 vaccine. Each CDR3 is given with its conserved first and last residue. The order of the fields is D gene, J gene, clone size, V gene, CDR3 protein, CDR3 DNA. D genes are given only for firm matches. Size is omitted from some rows. Given values are once, few, many or a class for expanded clones.

d_gene: TRBD1
j_gene: TRBJ1-2
abundance: -
v_gene: TRBV28
CDR3aa: CASTSDRGNKWYGYTF
CDR3nt: TGTGCCAGCACCTCCGACAGGGGTAATAAGTGGTATGGCTACACCTTC

d_gene: -
j_gene: TRBJ2-3
abundance: -
v_gene: TRBV7-6
CDR3aa: CASNAGGLGVGDTQYF
CDR3nt: TGTGCCAGCAACGCCGGGGGGCTGGGGGTTGGAGATACGCAGTATTTT

d_gene: TRBD2
j_gene: TRBJ2-7
abundance: -
v_gene: TRBV28
CDR3aa: CASSGGIAGGDEQYF
CDR3nt: TGTGCCAGCAGTGGGGGTATAGCGGGTGGGGACGAGCAGTACTTC

d_gene: -
j_gene: TRBJ1-2
abundance: -
v_gene: TRBV5-1
CDR3aa: CASSLAPANYGYTF
CDR3nt: TGCGCCAGCAGCTTGGCCCCAGCCAACTATGGCTACACCTTC

d_gene: -
j_gene: TRBJ1-1
abundance: -
v_gene: TRBV7-9
CDR3aa: CASSFWMNTEAFF
CDR3nt: TGTGCCAGCAGCTTCTGGATGAACACTGAAGCTTTCTTT

d_gene: TRBD1
j_gene: TRBJ1-5
abundance: -
v_gene: TRBV27
CDR3aa: CASRVRGGGNQPQHF
CDR3nt: TGTGCCAGCAGGGTGCGAGGGGGCGGCAATCAGCCCCAGCATTTT

d_gene: -
j_gene: TRBJ1-1
abundance: -
v_gene: TRBV5-1
CDR3aa: CASILSSQGPMNTEAFF
CDR3nt: TGCGCCAGCATCCTATCTTCGCAGGGGCCGATGAACACTGAAGCTTTCTTT

d_gene: -
j_gene: TRBJ2-5
abundance: -
v_gene: TRBV11-3
CDR3aa: CASSLGRGGSLFQETQYF
CDR3nt: TGTGCCAGCAGCTTAGGGCGAGGGGGGAGCCTTTTCCAAGAGACCCAGTACTTC

d_gene: TRBD1
j_gene: TRBJ1-1
abundance: -
v_gene: TRBV3-1/TRBV3-2
CDR3aa: CASSHRDRVGVNTEAFF
CDR3nt: TGTGCCAGCAGCCACCGGGACAGGGTGGGGGTAAACACTGAAGCTTTCTTT

d_gene: TRBD2
j_gene: TRBJ2-1
abundance: once
v_gene: TRBV2
CDR3aa: CASSNKAGGPNEQFF
CDR3nt: TGTGCCAGCAGTAACAAAGCGGGGGGCCCTAATGAGCAGTTCTTC

d_gene: -
j_gene: TRBJ1-5
abundance: -
v_gene: TRBV5-4
CDR3aa: CASSLAGQPQHF
CDR3nt: TGTGCCAGCAGCTTGGCGGGCCAGCCCCAGCATTTT

d_gene: -
j_gene: TRBJ1-6
abundance: -
v_gene: TRBV18
CDR3aa: CASSAKMTGDRSPLHF
CDR3nt: TGTGCCAGCTCCGCTAAAATGACAGGAGACCGTTCACCCCTCCACTTT

d_gene: -
j_gene: TRBJ2-1
abundance: -
v_gene: TRBV19
CDR3aa: CASSIGTNYNEQFF
CDR3nt: TGTGCCAGTAGTATAGGGACTAACTACAATGAGCAGTTCTTC

d_gene: TRBD1
j_gene: TRBJ1-1
abundance: -
v_gene: TRBV2
CDR3aa: CASSSTGDTEAFF
CDR3nt: TGTGCCAGCAGCTCGACAGGGGACACTGAAGCTTTCTTT